The source of this T cell receptor beta chain is a study of CD8 T cells in ankylosing spondylitis (dated by TCRdb to the late 2010s). Study-level background: The study set out to find disease-linked TCR variants by profiling T cell receptor beta repertoires in ankylosing spondylitis patients and healthy donors. The full study cohort comprised 25 ankylosing spondylitis patients and roughly 100 healthy donors. Peripheral blood was sampled, and synovial fluid was additionally collected from ankylosing spondylitis patients.

Taken from cysteine to phenylalanine, the CDR3 has 15 residues. Left in the record is the CDR3 DNA by itself, 45 bases read in frame from the first base. V drops 5 bases and J drops 3 bases, leaving 13 bases in between. The table lists this clonotype with many counts. The antigen this receptor binds is unknown. No qualities accompany the bases; no much larger clone lies one base away. Data came from an Illumina HiSeq 2500. TCR beta libraries were prepared by quantitative 5'-RACE with molecular barcodes. On the authors' methods: To identify disease-linked TCR variants, a new computational method was used, one built on a probabilistic model of VDJ rearrangement. TCRdb reran the public reads through fastp at Q25 and MiXCR, keeping productive beta chains. Every distinct CDR3 protein forms one entry, paired with its most common genes and DNA. In this record, the V and J calls reflect TCRdb's handling and not the investigators' own analysis. The sample table records more than 250,000 distinct CDR3 sequences; roughly 11% of these occur just once. In total, the top ten clones hold roughly 9.2% of the sample.

What the work shows at the level of the full study, not this receptor alone: Some motif variants had previously been reported in the synovial fluid and blood of reactive arthritis patients, which suggests shared mechanisms of disease initiation. The disease-linked clones showed a CD8+ phenotype and occurred at relatively low frequencies in peripheral blood. The disease-linked clones were reported to be significantly enriched in matched synovial fluid samples from ankylosing spondylitis patients. A TCR beta motif of about 8 highly homologous amino acid variants appeared characteristic of blood from ankylosing spondylitis patients.

This clonotype was obtained from a female donor with ankylosing spondylitis or in good health (not recorded which). The sequence is built from TRBV12-3 or TRBV12-4 and TRBJ2-2, with no D gene named confidently. The sample taken for sequencing was blood, either unsorted or a sorted T cell fraction (not recorded which). The CDR3 reads as follows: CASSPPGSHTGELFF. The nucleotide sequence reads as follows: TGTGCCAGCAGTCCGCCTGGGTCTCACACCGGGGAGCTGTTTTTT.